This T cell receptor (beta chain) was recorded in a study of shared clonotypes between healthy human individuals. Whole-study results and caveats: A generally larger estimated richness was seen in naive subsets than in memory subsets.

As defined, naive CD8 cells were CD45RO-negative and positively selected for CCR7, with terminally differentiated effector memory CD45RA+ cells excluded. On this clone itself: Its antigen is still unknown. The identical CDR3 is also encoded by other nucleotide sequences in the sample.

The germline V gene encodes CDR1 MNHNS and CDR2 SASEGT. The CDR3 extends over 15 amino acids. Trimming removed 2 bases at V and 0 bases at J, with 11 bases between. At the deep level, the assay was run. Repertoires were generated with immunoSEQ multiplex PCR, while TCRdb's copy carries only in-frame clones and drops some. There are over 2 million clones in the sample; roughly 94% occur only once, and 1.1% lies in the top ten. The source is a man between 18 and 29 years old in good health. Sequencing was carried out using naive CD8+ T cells sorted from blood. The chain recombines TRBV6-1 with TRBJ2-7; D is unresolved. CDR3 amino acids: CASSEWAGSSYEQYF. The CDR3 DNA reads TGTGCCAGCAGTGAATGGGCAGGTAGCTCCTACGAGCAGTACTTC.